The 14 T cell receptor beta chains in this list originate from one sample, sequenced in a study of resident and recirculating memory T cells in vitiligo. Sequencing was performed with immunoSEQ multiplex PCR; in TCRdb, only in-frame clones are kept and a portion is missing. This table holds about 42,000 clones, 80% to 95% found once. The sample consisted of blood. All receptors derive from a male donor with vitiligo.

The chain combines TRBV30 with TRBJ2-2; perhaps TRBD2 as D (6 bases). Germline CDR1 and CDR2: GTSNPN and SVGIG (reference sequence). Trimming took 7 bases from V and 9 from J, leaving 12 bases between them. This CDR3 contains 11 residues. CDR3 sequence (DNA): TGTGCCTACGGAGGGACCTGGGAGCTGTTTTTT. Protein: CAYGGTWELFF.

This CDR3 reads CASSQGEGYTF. Here the CDR3 DNA reads TGTGCCAGTAGCCAGGGGGAGGGCTACACCTTC. The chain employs TRBV19 and TRBJ1-2, with 7 bases lining up with TRBD1. Trimming cost V 6 bases and J 8 bases; bases outside gene matches: 3. The CDR3 consists of 11 residues. From germline, CDR1 is LNHDA and CDR2 SQIVND (reference sequence).

The CDR3 DNA reads as TGCGCCAGCAGCCAAGATCCAGGGGCGAGAAATCAGCCCCAGCATTTT. This sequence encodes CASSQDPGARNQPQHF. The chain has TRBV4-3 and TRBJ1-5; TRBD1 might be the D (6 bases). This CDR3 has 16 residues. Germline assignment: CDR1 LGHNA and CDR2 YSLEER. V dropped 0 bases and J dropped 4 bases, with 13 bases sitting between them.

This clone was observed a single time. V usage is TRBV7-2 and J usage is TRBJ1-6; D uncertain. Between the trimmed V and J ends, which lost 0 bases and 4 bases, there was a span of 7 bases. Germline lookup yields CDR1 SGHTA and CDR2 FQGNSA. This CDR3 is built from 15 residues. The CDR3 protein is CASSLASSYNSPLHF. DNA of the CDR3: TGTGCCAGCAGCTTAGCCAGTTCTTATAATTCACCCCTCCACTTT.

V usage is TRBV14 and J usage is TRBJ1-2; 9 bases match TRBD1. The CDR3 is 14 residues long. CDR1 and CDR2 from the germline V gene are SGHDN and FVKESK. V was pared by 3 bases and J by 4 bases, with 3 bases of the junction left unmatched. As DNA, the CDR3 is TGTGCCAGCAGCCAGGGACAGGGTGGCTATGGCTACACCTTC. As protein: CASSQGQGGYGYTF.

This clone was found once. CDR3 residues: CASSGGQDYGYTF. The CDR3 nucleotides are TGCGCCAGCAGCGGGGGACAGGACTATGGCTACACCTTC. This chain joins TRBV5-1 and TRBJ1-2, with 8 bases matching TRBD1. Germline values: CDR1 SGHRS, CDR2 YFSETQ. The ends lost 4 bases at V and 3 bases at J; junction bases unmatched: 2. This CDR3 is built from 13 residues.

DNA of the CDR3: TGTGCCAGCAGCTTAGACAGGGGGCGAGTGGGCGAGCAGTACTTC. The encoded protein is CASSLDRGRVGEQYF. J is TRBJ2-7 and V is TRBV7-9; 9 nucleotides align to TRBD1. In germline, CDR1 is SEHNR, CDR2 FQNEAQ (reference sequence). V lost 1 base to trimming and J lost 6 bases; unmatched junction nucleotides: 7. The CDR3 runs 15 residues.

The CDR3 DNA reads TGTGCCAGCCGGCATGGGGGGGTGGAGACCCAGTACTTC. Translation: CASRHGGVETQYF. The chain is built from TRBV7-6 and TRBJ2-5, with TRBD2 identical over 7 bases. CDR1 and CDR2 (germline): SGHVS, FNYEAQ. V shed 8 bases and J 5 bases; nucleotides not matched to a gene: 8. CDR3 length: 13 amino acids.

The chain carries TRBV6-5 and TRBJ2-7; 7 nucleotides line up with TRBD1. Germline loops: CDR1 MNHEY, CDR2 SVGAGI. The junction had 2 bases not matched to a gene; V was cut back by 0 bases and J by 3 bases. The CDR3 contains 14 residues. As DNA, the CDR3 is TGTGCCAGCAGTTACTCGCAGGGGGTCTACGAGCAGTACTTC. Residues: CASSYSQGVYEQYF.

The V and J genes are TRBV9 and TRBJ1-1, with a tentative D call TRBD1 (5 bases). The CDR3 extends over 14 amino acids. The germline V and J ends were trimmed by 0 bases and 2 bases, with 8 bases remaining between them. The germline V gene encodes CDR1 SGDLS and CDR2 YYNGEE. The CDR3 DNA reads TGTGCCAGCAGCGTAGGTAGGGGAAACACTGAAGCTTTCTTT. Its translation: CASSVGRGNTEAFF.

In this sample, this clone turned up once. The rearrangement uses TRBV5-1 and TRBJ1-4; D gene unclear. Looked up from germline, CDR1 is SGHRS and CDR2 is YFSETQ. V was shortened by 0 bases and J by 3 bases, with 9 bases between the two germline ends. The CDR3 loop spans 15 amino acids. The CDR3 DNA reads TGCGCCAGCAGCTTGGTGGCAGGTCCTAATGAAAAACTGTTTTTT. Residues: CASSLVAGPNEKLFF.

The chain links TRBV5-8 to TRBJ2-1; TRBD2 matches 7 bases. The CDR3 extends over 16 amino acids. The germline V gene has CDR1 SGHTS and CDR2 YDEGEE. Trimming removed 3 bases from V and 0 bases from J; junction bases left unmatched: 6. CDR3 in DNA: TGTGCCAGCAGCTACTCCGGACTAGGCTCCTACAATGAGCAGTTCTTC. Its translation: CASSYSGLGSYNEQFF. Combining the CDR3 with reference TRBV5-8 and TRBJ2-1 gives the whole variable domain EAGVTQSPTHLIKTRGQQATLRCSPISGHTSVYWYQQALGLGLQFLLWYDEGEERNRGNFPPRFSGRQFPNYSSELNVNALELEDSALYLCASSYSGLGSYNEQFFGPGTRLTVL.

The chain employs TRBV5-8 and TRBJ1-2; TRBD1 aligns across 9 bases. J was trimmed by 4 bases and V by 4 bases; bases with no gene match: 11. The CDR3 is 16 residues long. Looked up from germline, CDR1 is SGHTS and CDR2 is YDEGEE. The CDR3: CASSPGTGRTVYGYTF. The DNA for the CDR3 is TGTGCCAGCAGCCCAGGGACAGGGAGGACGGTCTATGGCTACACCTTC.

The CDR3 region has the DNA TGTGCCAGGACTAGCGGGGGTACGGATACGCAGTATTTT. Protein: CARTSGGTDTQYF. The rearrangement links TRBV2 to TRBJ2-3, with TRBD2 identical over 12 bases. The CDR3 is made up of 13 amino acids. Germline values: CDR1 SNHLY, CDR2 FYNNEI. With 9 bases clipped from V and 6 bases from J, the junction kept 4 bases outside the gene matches.